This T cell receptor (beta chain) appears in the sequencing data of a study of monozygotic twins with cystic fibrosis. TCRdb keeps only in-frame clones here, not all; method: immunoSEQ multiplex PCR. This table holds 20,000 to 30,000 clones, less than 95% found once. General observations from the study: J usage was most co-twin-similar in 8 of 16 pairs, V in 13.

The germline V gene encodes CDR1 SGHNT and CDR2 YYREEE (reference sequence). CDR3 size: 18 residues. The V end was cut by 4 bases, the J end by 2 bases, with 25 bases between. As regards this clone: Its antigen is not known.

The chain joins TRBV5-4 to TRBJ2-7, with D perhaps TRBD2 (5 bases). The sample was blood. The clonotype originates from a girl aged 2 to 9 with cystic fibrosis. The CDR3 DNA reads TGTGCCAGCAGCCCGAGGACGGGCGGGCTACTTCCTACCTACGAGCAGTACTTC. Translation: CASSPRTGGLLPTYEQYF. Using reference TRBV5-4 and TRBJ2-7 for the parts outside the CDR3, the full variable domain is ETGVTQSPTHLIKTRGQQVTLRCSSQSGHNTVSWYQQALGQGPQFIFQYYREEENGRGNFPPRFSGLQFPNYSSELNVNALELDDSALYLCASSPRTGGLLPTYEQYFGPGTRLTVT.